Presented here are 26 T cell receptor beta chains from one specimen sequenced in a study (dated by TCRdb to the mid-2010s). Library preparation used RT-PCR. Sequencing took place on an Illumina MiSeq. The public reads were quality trimmed at Q25 with fastp and then assembled into clones with MiXCR by TCRdb, keeping productive beta chains. Rows merge per CDR3 protein into single entries with the most common DNA and genes. The sample table shows more than 600,000 distinct CDR3 sequences, and approximately 14% are seen once. Of the sample, 3.6% falls within the top ten clones. The source material was memory CD4+ T cells from blood. Every receptor here comes from a female donor in good health, serving as a healthy control.

This clonotype was detected ten times or more. The J gene is TRBJ1-1, the V gene TRBV6-8, with D possibly matching TRBD1 (6 bases). Germline CDR1 is MNHGY and CDR2 is SAAAGT. The CDR3 consists of 16 residues. The V end lost 0 bases, the J end lost 0 bases, and 11 bases lay between the germline ends. This CDR3 is CASSYSLGHLNTEAFF. CDR3 nucleotide sequence: TGTGCCAGCAGTTACTCGTTGGGACACTTGAACACTGAAGCTTTCTTT.

The rearrangement uses TRBV6-6 and TRBJ2-3; 7 bases agree with TRBD1. The V gene's germline CDR1 is MNHNY and CDR2 SVGAGI (reference sequence). This CDR3 comprises 13 residues. V shed 7 bases and J 6 bases; nucleotides not matched to a gene: 7. The CDR3 DNA reads TGTGCCAGCACCCCGGACAGGATCGATACGCAGTATTTT. This translates into CASTPDRIDTQYF.

There are many counts of this clonotype. This sequence joins TRBV10-3 and TRBJ1-5; perhaps TRBD1 as D (6 bases). This CDR3 contains 15 residues. Germline V gene data show CDR1 as ENHRY and CDR2 as SYGVKD. The V end was cut by 0 bases, the J end by 10 bases, with 16 bases between. The CDR3 region has the DNA TGTGCCATCAGTGAGTCGAATGGGGGGCTCGAACCCCAGCATTTT. Amino acid sequence: CAISESNGGLEPQHF.

This clonotype has at least ten counts. V and J are TRBV4-1 and TRBJ2-4, with D tentatively TRBD2 (5 bases). Looked up from germline, CDR1 is MGHRA and CDR2 is YSYEKL. Trimming removed 3 bases at V and 3 bases at J, with 15 bases between. This CDR3 has 16 amino acids. This chain's CDR3 is CASSHRTSRGKNIQYF. CDR3 DNA sequence: TGCGCCAGCAGCCACCGAACTAGTCGGGGCAAAAACATTCAGTACTTC.

Ten or more counts support this clonotype. The J gene is TRBJ1-2, the V gene TRBV6-2 or TRBV6-3; 8 bases align to TRBD1. Germline-derived CDR1 and CDR2 are MNHEY and SVGEGT. The CDR3 is 15 residues long. V lost 6 bases and J lost 4; bases outside the gene matches: 10. CDR3 sequence reads: CASSRRQGRTYGYTF. DNA for the CDR3: TGTGCCAGCAGCCGCAGACAGGGGAGGACCTATGGCTACACCTTC.

This clonotype has a handful of counts. J is TRBJ2-7 and V is TRBV7-9; weak D call: TRBD1 (6 bases). Trimming left V 7 bases short and J 1 base short, with 14 bases between. The CDR3 is 14 amino acids. Germline values: CDR1 SEHNR, CDR2 FQNEAQ (reference sequence). The CDR3 region has the DNA TGTGCCAGCACCATTCGACAGGATTCCTACGAGCAGTACTTC. This encodes CASTIRQDSYEQYF.

This clonotype was counted only a few times. The gene calls are TRBV6-1 and TRBJ1-2; the D is unclear. The CDR3 is made up of 12 amino acids. CDR1 is MNHNS, CDR2 SASEGT, per germline. The V end was cut by 4 bases, the J end by 4 bases, with 7 bases between. In DNA, the CDR3 is TGTGCCAGCAGTGTTGAAGCCTATGGCTACACCTTC. Translating gives CASSVEAYGYTF.

Remarks on this clonotype: A read error is possible here, since a much larger clone lies one base away. The V and J genes are TRBV6-2 or TRBV6-3 and TRBJ2-7, with 12 bases that match TRBD1. There are 14 residues in the CDR3. CDR1 and CDR2 (germline): MNHEY, SVGEGT. CDR3 nucleotide sequence: TGTGCCAGCAGCGGGACAGGGGGCTCCCACGAGCAGTACTTC. Its translation: CASSGTGGSHEQYF.

This clonotype was found a few times. CDR3 coding DNA: TGTGCCAGCAGTTTATCTCGGTCACCCCTCCACTTT. Its protein is CASSLSRSPLHF. This chain connects TRBV28 to TRBJ1-6; D unresolved. There are 12 residues in the CDR3. Trimming pared 1 base from V and 10 bases from J, leaving 5 bases between. The germline V gene encodes CDR1 MDHEN and CDR2 SYDVKM.

This clonotype was seen a handful of times. This chain connects TRBV20-1 to TRBJ1-5; the D is unclear. This CDR3 has 13 residues. The germline gives CDR1 DFQATT, CDR2 SNEGSKA (reference sequence). Between the trimmed V and J ends, which lost 7 bases and 3 bases, there was a span of 13 bases. The CDR3 loop reads CSVGRRINQPQHF. The CDR3 coding sequence is TGCAGTGTAGGGCGAAGAATCAATCAGCCCCAGCATTTT.

The sample holds many counts of this clonotype. The chain recombines TRBV27 with TRBJ1-1; TRBD1 matches at 10 bases. Trimming removed 6 bases from V and 4 bases from J; junction bases left unmatched: 2. The CDR3 sequence is 13 residues long. The germline V gene encodes CDR1 MNHEY and CDR2 SMNVEV (reference sequence). The DNA of the CDR3 is TGTGCCAGCAGAGGGACAGGGGCCACTGAAGCTTTCTTT. This codes for CASRGTGATEAFF.

This clonotype has at least ten counts. This rearrangement joins TRBV25-1 to TRBJ2-3, with TRBD1 matching over 7 bases. CDR3 length: 16 residues. Germline assignment: CDR1 MGHDK and CDR2 SYGVNS. J lost 6 bases, V lost 1 base, and 10 bases had no gene match. The CDR3 DNA reads as TGTGCCAGCAGTGAATCAGGGAAGGGGGCGTTTGATACGCAGTATTTT. The encoded protein is CASSESGKGAFDTQYF.

In this sample, this clonotype turned up many times. This chain links TRBV6-5 with TRBJ2-3; D gene unclear. V was trimmed by 2 bases and J by 6 bases, leaving 9 bases between them. This CDR3 has 13 residues. CDR1 and CDR2 from the germline V gene are MNHEY and SVGAGI. The CDR3 spells CASSYRPSDTQYF. CDR3 sequence (DNA): TGTGCCAGCAGTTACCGACCATCGGATACGCAGTATTTT.

This clonotype was observed a handful of times. The V call is TRBV6-2 or TRBV6-3, the J call TRBJ1-1, with 7 bases identical to TRBD1. This CDR3 region has 16 residues. CDR1 is MNHEY and CDR2 is SVGEGT in the germline V gene. With V trimmed by 7 bases and J by 3 bases, 14 bases remained unmatched. The CDR3, as DNA: TGTGCCAGCACTCCCCCAAGCGACAGGGTGGACACTGAAGCTTTCTTT. Protein product: CASTPPSDRVDTEAFF.

This clonotype occurred many times. This sequence joins TRBV12-3 or TRBV12-4 and TRBJ2-5; 10 nucleotides match TRBD2. J was trimmed by 4 bases and V by 5 bases; bases with no gene match: 7. This CDR3 spans 15 amino acids. CDR3 sequence (DNA): TGTGCCAGCAGTGGGGGACTAGCGAAGGGAGAGACCCAGTACTTC. This codes for CASSGGLAKGETQYF.

This clonotype was seen a handful of times. The genes are TRBV7-2 and TRBJ2-7; 8 bases match TRBD2. The CDR3 is made up of 14 amino acids. The V segment lost 4 bases and the J segment 7 bases; nucleotides outside the gene matches: 9. From germline, CDR1 is SGHTA and CDR2 FQGNSA. This CDR3 is CASSSGGALREQYF. Here the CDR3 DNA reads TGTGCCAGCAGCTCCGGGGGGGCCCTAAGGGAGCAGTACTTC.

This chain connects TRBV7-2 to TRBJ1-6; no clear D gene. The V end lost 4 bases, the J end lost 7 bases, and 11 bases lay between the germline ends. CDR1 is SGHTA, CDR2 FQGNSA, per germline. This CDR3 is built from 14 residues. In nucleotides, the CDR3 is TGTGCCAGCAGCTCATCCCATAGGAATTCACCCCTCCACTTT. It encodes CASSSSHRNSPLHF. The whole variable domain, filled in from reference TRBV7-2 and TRBJ1-6, reads GAGVSQSPSNKVTEKGKDVELRCDPISGHTALYWYRQSLGQGLEFLIYFQGNSAPDKSGLPSDRFSAERTGGSVSTLTIQRTQQEDSAVYLCASSSSHRNSPLHFGNGTRLTVT.

This clonotype was detected a few times. The V call is TRBV15, the J call TRBJ2-3; 10 positions match TRBD2. CDR1 is LNHNV and CDR2 is YYDKDF in the germline V gene (reference sequence). The CDR3 extends over 17 amino acids. V trimming: 0 bases; J trimming: 2 bases; junction bases outside the gene matches: 5. CDR3 sequence: CATSRDTSGVYTDTQYF. Here the CDR3 DNA reads TGTGCCACCAGCAGAGATACTAGCGGGGTGTACACAGATACGCAGTATTTT.

This chain uses TRBV12-3 or TRBV12-4 with TRBJ1-2; D is perhaps TRBD1 (6 bases). Between the trimmed V and J ends, which lost 1 base and 10 bases, there was a span of 10 bases. The CDR3 is made up of 12 amino acids. CDR3 residues: CASSLGDIIYTF. CDR3 DNA sequence: TGTGCCAGCAGTTTAGGGGACATCATCTACACCTTC.

This clonotype appeared many times. This chain uses TRBV6-5 with TRBJ1-4; D gene ambiguous. The V and J ends lost 4 bases and 12 bases respectively, with 18 bases between them. This CDR3 has 14 amino acids. Germline assignment: CDR1 MNHEY and CDR2 SVGAGI. DNA of the CDR3: TGTGCCAGCAGTTTCCGGGCCGAGGGTTATCAACTGTTTTTT. As protein: CASSFRAEGYQLFF.

This clonotype came up many times. This chain links TRBV12-3 or TRBV12-4 with TRBJ1-3; 7 bases fit TRBD1. This CDR3 spans 15 amino acids. V was pared by 3 bases and J by 8 bases, with 10 bases of the junction left unmatched. This CDR3 reads CASSFEGGFVDTIYF. The CDR3 DNA is TGTGCCAGCAGTTTTGAAGGGGGCTTCGTAGACACCATATATTTT.

This clonotype came up many times. The gene calls are TRBV12-3 or TRBV12-4 and TRBJ2-5; possibly TRBD2 for D (6 bases). The CDR3 extends over 11 amino acids. Trimming pared 5 bases from V and 5 bases from J, leaving 6 bases between. The CDR3 region is CASSGGETQYF. In DNA form, the CDR3 reads TGTGCCAGCAGTGGGGGGGAGACCCAGTACTTC.

The chain carries TRBV28 and TRBJ2-7, with 11 bases lining up with TRBD2. V shed 5 bases, J shed 9 bases, and the junction held 12 bases outside the gene matches. The CDR3 is made up of 15 amino acids. Germline V gene data show CDR1 as MDHEN and CDR2 as SYDVKM. The CDR3 sequence: CASSTAVLAGAVQYF. The CDR3 DNA reads TGTGCCAGCAGTACTGCGGTACTAGCGGGAGCTGTGCAGTACTTC.

This clonotype has ten or more counts. The chain combines TRBV24-1 with TRBJ2-7; D ambiguous. CDR1 KGHDR and CDR2 SFDVKD come from the germline V gene. This CDR3 region has 13 residues. Trimming removed 4 bases from V and 9 bases from J, with 15 bases in between. The CDR3 bases are TGTGCCACCAGTGACGGCCTGGGGTCGGGGCAGTACTTC. Translating gives CATSDGLGSGQYF.

This clonotype was observed a few times. The chain has TRBV9 and TRBJ1-2; the D gene is possibly TRBD1 (5 bases). Germline V lookup: CDR1 SGDLS, CDR2 YYNGEE. This CDR3 is built from 14 residues. V was trimmed by 4 bases and J by 3 bases, leaving 13 bases between them. In nucleotides, the CDR3 is TGTGCCAGCAGCCCGGGGGAGCGCCACTATGGCTACACCTTC. This sequence encodes CASSPGERHYGYTF.

The genes are TRBV7-9 and TRBJ2-1, with D perhaps matching TRBD2 (8 bases). Germline-derived CDR1 and CDR2 are SEHNR and FQNEAQ (reference sequence). Trimming shortened V by 5 bases and J by 3 bases, and 14 bases separated the two germline ends. The CDR3 sequence is 15 residues long. The CDR3 nucleotides read TGTGCCAGCAGCACGGGAGGGGGCCGCTACAATGAGCAGTTCTTC. Protein sequence: CASSTGGGRYNEQFF.